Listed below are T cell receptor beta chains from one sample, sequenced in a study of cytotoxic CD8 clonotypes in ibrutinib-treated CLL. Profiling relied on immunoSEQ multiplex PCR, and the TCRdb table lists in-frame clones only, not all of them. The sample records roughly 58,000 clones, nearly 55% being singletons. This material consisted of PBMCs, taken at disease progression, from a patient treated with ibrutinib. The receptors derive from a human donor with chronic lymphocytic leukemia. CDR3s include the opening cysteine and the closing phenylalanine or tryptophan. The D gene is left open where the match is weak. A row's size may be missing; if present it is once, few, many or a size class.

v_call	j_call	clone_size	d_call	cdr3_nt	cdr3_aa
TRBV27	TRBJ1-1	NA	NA	TGTGCCAGCAGTCTGGGGCTGGGGAACACTGAAGCTTTCTTT	CASSLGLGNTEAFF
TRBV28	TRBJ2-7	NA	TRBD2	TGTGCCAGCAGTTTACCCCCACTAGCGGGAGCCTCCTACGAGCAGTACTTC	CASSLPPLAGASYEQYF
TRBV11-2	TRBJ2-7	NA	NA	TGTGCCAGCAGCCCTCCGGGGACACCCTCCTACGAGCAGTACTTC	CASSPPGTPSYEQYF
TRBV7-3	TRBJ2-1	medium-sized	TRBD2	TGTGCCAGCAGTCCAACGACTAGCGGCAATGAGCAGTTCTTC	CASSPTTSGNEQFF
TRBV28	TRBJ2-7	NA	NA	TGTGCCAGCAGTTTATTTGCCGGCTACGAGCAGTACTTC	CASSLFAGYEQYF
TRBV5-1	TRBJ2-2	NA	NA	TGCGCCAGCAGCTTGCGTGGACAGCAGAACACCGGGGAGCTGTTTTTT	CASSLRGQQNTGELFF
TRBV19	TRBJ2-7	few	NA	TGTGCCAGTAGTATCGGTCGGTTCTACGAGCAGTACTTC	CASSIGRFYEQYF
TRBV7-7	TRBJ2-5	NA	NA	TGTGCCAGCAGCTTAATCCGGACACAAGAGACCCAGTACTTC	CASSLIRTQETQYF
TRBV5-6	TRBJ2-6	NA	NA	TGTGCCAGCAGCCCAGGTCTAGCCTTGAGGGCCAACGTCCTGACTTTC	CASSPGLALRANVLTF
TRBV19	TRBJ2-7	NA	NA	TGTGCCAGTAGCTCGCGAGATGGGGGCCCCCACGAGCAGTACTTC	CASSSRDGGPHEQYF
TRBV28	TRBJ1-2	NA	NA	TGTGCCAGCAGGCCTACCAGAGCGGCCTGGGGCTACACCTTC	CASRPTRAAWGYTF